This T cell receptor beta chain stems from a study of blood T cell repertoires in COVID-19. Overall study context: Acute-phase and convalescent COVID-19 samples originated in the United States, Italy and Spain. T cells, B-cell-depleted T cells, or PBMCs supplied cDNA or gDNA.

In the authors' methods: Cell counts per sample came from amplifying reference gene primers. Sequencing used immunoSEQ multiplex PCR; TCRdb keeps in-frame clones, though not all of them. The V and J calls and the clone size are those of that table, but D and trimming were determined from the DNA. This table has about 190,000 clones, about 89% appearing once. The CDR3 covers 13 residues. The germline V and J ends were trimmed by 11 bases and 4 bases, with 17 bases remaining between them. The V gene's germline CDR1 is MDHEN and CDR2 SYDVKM. The chain recombines TRBV28 with TRBJ1-1; D is possibly TRBD1 (5 bases). Sequencing was performed on peripheral blood. The receptor's source is a man aged 35-49 years with acute or convalescent COVID-19. CDR3 DNA: TGTGCCTCACAAAACCCCGGGGGCACTGAAGCTTTCTTT. Amino acid sequence: CASQNPGGTEAFF.